This passage covers 10 T cell receptor beta chains from one sample sequenced in a study of CD8 T cells in Susac syndrome. Reverse transcription used 0.5 to 1 ug RNA and random hexamers. TCRdb reprocessed the immunoSEQ multiplex PCR reads via MiXCR and lists one record per CDR3 protein. The table has about 300,000 distinct CDR3 sequences, roughly 84% seen once. Sequencing was done on a sample of CD8+ T cells from PBMCs. Receptors were obtained from a human donor with multiple sclerosis.

The J gene is TRBJ2-1, the V gene TRBV28, with 8 bases matching TRBD2. The CDR3 consists of 15 residues. Germline V gene sequence: CDR1 MDHEN, CDR2 SYDVKM. V was clipped by 7 bases and J by 3 bases; unmatched bases: 8. This chain's CDR3 is CASNSREGRYNEQFF. CDR3 in DNA: TGTGCCAGCAATTCACGGGAGGGCCGCTACAATGAGCAGTTCTTC.

The sample holds one count of this clonotype. CDR3 sequence (DNA): TGTGCCAGCAGTGAAACCCAGCGGGAAGCCTACAATGAGCAGTTCTTC. It encodes CASSETQREAYNEQFF. V and J are TRBV2 and TRBJ2-1, with 7 positions matching TRBD2. The CDR3 is 16 amino acids. Losses at the gene ends were 2 bases for V and 2 bases for J; bases not matched to a gene: 6. Germline CDR1 SNHLY, CDR2 FYNNEI.

In its sample, this clonotype was seen once. This sequence joins TRBV27 and TRBJ2-7; D is unclear. The V and J ends lost 6 bases and 2 bases respectively, with 17 bases between them. Germline V gene sequence: CDR1 MNHEY, CDR2 SMNVEV (reference sequence). CDR3 length: 15 residues. CDR3 region: CASSSFLGQTYEQYF. The CDR3 region has the DNA TGTGCCAGCAGCTCATTCCTCGGGCAGACCTACGAGCAGTACTTC.

This clonotype appeared a few times. This chain joins TRBV5-1 and TRBJ2-7; D remains unclear. The germline gives CDR1 SGHRS, CDR2 YFSETQ. V was pared by 6 bases and J by 2 bases, with 18 bases between. The CDR3 has 15 amino acids. The CDR3 here is CASTTAPTVPYEQYF. The DNA for the CDR3 is TGCGCCAGCACCACAGCCCCTACGGTTCCCTACGAGCAGTACTTC. Full variable domain (outside the CDR3, taken from reference TRBV5-1 and TRBJ2-7): KAGVTQTPRYLIKTRGQQVTLSCSPISGHRSVSWYQQTPGQGLQFLFEYFSETQRNKGNFPGRFSGRQFSNSRSEMNVSTLELGDSALYLCASTTAPTVPYEQYFGPGTRLTVT.

V and J are TRBV12-3 or TRBV12-4 and TRBJ1-3, with D uncertain. The CDR3 has 15 residues. The ends were cut back, 6 bases at V and 0 bases at J, with 12 bases in the middle. In DNA, the CDR3 is TGTGCCAGCAGCCTGCTCGACACCTCTGGAAACACCATATATTTT. It specifies CASSLLDTSGNTIYF.

This clonotype was recorded once. The V gene is TRBV3-1, the J gene TRBJ2-1, with D uncertain. CDR3 length: 17 amino acids. Per the germline V gene, CDR1 is LGHDT and CDR2 is YNNKEL (reference sequence). V was shortened by 1 base and J by 0 bases, with 13 bases between the two germline ends. CDR3 region: CASSQGTTSFSYNEQFF. The CDR3 region has the DNA TGTGCCAGCAGCCAAGGCACGACTTCCTTCTCCTACAATGAGCAGTTCTTC.

The gene calls are TRBV12-3 or TRBV12-4 and TRBJ2-7, with 7 bases matching TRBD2. This CDR3 contains 15 residues. V shed 2 bases and J 1 base; nucleotides not matched to a gene: 5. The CDR3 spells CASSLRGRASYEQYF. The DNA of the CDR3 is TGTGCCAGCAGTTTACGCGGGAGAGCGTCCTACGAGCAGTACTTC.

J is TRBJ2-7 and V is TRBV7-2, with TRBD2 identical over 11 bases. The CDR3 contains 15 residues. Germline CDR1 SGHTA, CDR2 FQGNSA. The trim removed 0 bases at V and 4 bases at J, leaving 2 bases unmatched. The CDR3: CASSLAGLAVYEQYF. The DNA for the CDR3 is TGTGCCAGCAGCTTAGCGGGACTAGCGGTTTACGAGCAGTACTTC.

Points on this clonotype: One end of the junction varies from germline; a read error may be responsible. The V call is TRBV28, the J call TRBJ2-7; no reliable D call. Germline-derived CDR1 and CDR2 are MDHEN and SYDVKM. The CDR3 runs 13 residues. CDR3 amino acids: CASSLRPSSEQYF. Written as DNA, the CDR3 is TGTGCCAGCAGTTTGAGGCCTTCCTCCGAGCAGTACTTC. Based on the CDR3 plus reference TRBV28 and TRBJ2-7, the full variable domain is DVKVTQSSRYLVKRTGEKVFLECVQDMDHENMFWYRQDPGLGLRLIYFSYDVKMKEKGDIPEGYSVSREKKERFSLILESASTNQTSMYLCASSLRPSSEQYFGPGTRLTVT.

The DNA for the CDR3 is TGTGCCACCAGCAGAGTCCGACAGGGGGGAGATACGCAGTATTTT. Encoded protein: CATSRVRQGGDTQYF. The chain links TRBV15 to TRBJ2-3; TRBD1 agrees at 9 bases. This CDR3 has 15 residues. Per germline, CDR1 LNHNV and CDR2 YYDKDF (reference sequence). With 1 base clipped from V and 5 bases from J, the junction kept 4 bases outside the gene matches.